This T cell receptor beta chain comes out of a study of PD-L1 blockade in urothelial cancer. Looking at the study overall: Patients' histories included 0 to 3 prior chemotherapy regimens. Researchers found blood samples held a median of 141,255 T cells.

Every PCR received spiked-in synthetic TCR analog templates. Assay: immunoSEQ multiplex PCR; the TCRdb copy retains only in-frame clones and omits some. The sample holds 48,000 or so clones, around 80% seen once. Trimming pared 6 bases from V and 6 bases from J, leaving 14 bases between. The germline V gene encodes CDR1 SQVTM and CDR2 ANQGSEA. The CDR3 covers 12 residues. The sample's time point: peripheral blood 6 weeks after treatment start. Patients had locally advanced or metastatic urothelial carcinoma. This rearrangement joins TRBV29-1 to TRBJ1-1; D gene unclear. This TCR derives from a man between 65 and 85 years old with urothelial cancer. The sample in question was PBMCs, obtained around atezolizumab (anti-PD-L1) treatment. Here the CDR3 DNA reads TGCAGCGTGCGGAGATACGGCCCTGAAGCTTTCTTT. This encodes CSVRRYGPEAFF.